Each of the 26 T cell receptor beta chains below was sequenced from the same sample in a study of response to subunit inactivated influenza vaccine. One entry per CDR3 protein, called by TCRdb with MiXCR from the RT-PCR reads. The data show 650,000 or so distinct CDR3 sequences, less than 15% seen once. The specimen comprised PBMCs from blood, sampled 14 to 15 days before vaccination. The receptors here all came from a man in his forties or fifties who received an inactivated influenza vaccine.

This chain connects TRBV28 to TRBJ2-2; no clear D. There are 14 residues in the CDR3. Trimming removed 6 bases at V and 8 bases at J, with 16 bases between. Germline-derived CDR1 and CDR2 are MDHEN and SYDVKM. The CDR3 DNA follows: TGTGCCAGCAGACCTCTCCCTGAGTGGGGGGAGCTGTTTTTT. This sequence encodes CASRPLPEWGELFF.

The rearrangement links TRBV14 to TRBJ2-7; maybe TRBD2 (6 bases). The V end lost 5 bases, the J end lost 2 bases, and 16 bases lay between the germline ends. This CDR3 is built from 15 residues. Germline V lookup: CDR1 SGHDN, CDR2 FVKESK. CDR3 in amino acids: CASSDPGSPTYEQYF. The CDR3, as DNA: TGTGCCAGCAGCGACCCCGGGAGCCCGACCTACGAGCAGTACTTC. The full variable domain, rest sourced from reference TRBV14 and TRBJ2-7, is EAGVTQFPSHSVIEKGQTVTLRCDPISGHDNLYWYRRVMGKEIKFLLHFVKESKQDESGMPNNRFLAERTGGTYSTLKVQPAELEDSGVYFCASSDPGSPTYEQYFGPGTRLTVT.

This clonotype appeared many times. This chain links TRBV10-3 with TRBJ2-2; a weak D match, TRBD2 (6 bases). The ends were cut back, 4 bases at V and 0 bases at J, with 9 bases in the middle. CDR3 length equals 15 residues. Germline CDR1 ENHRY, CDR2 SYGVKD. DNA of the CDR3: TGTGCCATCAGTGGGGACTCAACGAACACCGGGGAGCTGTTTTTT. Its protein is CAISGDSTNTGELFF.

V and J are TRBV7-9 and TRBJ1-2; 8 bases are a match to TRBD1. This CDR3 has 12 amino acids. V was clipped by 4 bases and J by 8 bases; unmatched bases: 3. Germline-derived CDR1 and CDR2 are SEHNR and FQNEAQ (reference sequence). The CDR3 sequence: CASSWTGKGYTF. In DNA, the CDR3 is TGTGCCAGCAGCTGGACAGGGAAGGGCTACACCTTC.

This clonotype was recorded a few times. The chain uses TRBV5-1 and TRBJ2-7; 8 nucleotides match TRBD2. V was pared by 0 bases and J by 0 bases, with 8 bases of the junction left unmatched. The germline CDR1 and CDR2 sequences are SGHRS and YFSETQ. This CDR3 is 17 amino acids long. The CDR3 bases are TGCGCCAGCAGCTTGGCTGGTGCGGGGGGCAACTCCTACGAGCAGTACTTC. This encodes CASSLAGAGGNSYEQYF.

The genes are TRBV4-1 and TRBJ2-7; TRBD1 might be the D (5 bases). The germline V gene encodes CDR1 MGHRA and CDR2 YSYEKL. The V end lost 3 bases, the J end lost 3 bases, and 15 bases lay between the germline ends. CDR3 size: 15 residues. The CDR3 bases are TGCGCCAGCAGCCACTTTCAGGGCTTAAACTACGAGCAGTACTTC. Translation gives CASSHFQGLNYEQYF.

The chain is built from TRBV4-1 and TRBJ2-2; maybe TRBD2 (5 bases). Per germline, CDR1 MGHRA and CDR2 YSYEKL. Trimming took 4 bases from V and 1 from J, leaving 10 bases between them. There are 15 residues in the CDR3. CDR3: CASSLYRGNTGELFF. As DNA, the CDR3 is TGCGCCAGCAGCCTCTATCGGGGGAACACCGGGGAGCTGTTTTTT.

In this sample, this clonotype turned up a few times. The V gene is TRBV2, the J gene TRBJ2-3; D might be TRBD2 (5 bases). V was shortened by 10 bases and J by 1 base, with 9 bases between the two germline ends. The CDR3 runs to 12 residues. Germline V gene data show CDR1 as SNHLY and CDR2 as FYNNEI. The CDR3 loop is CATGSGTDTQYF. The CDR3 DNA follows: TGTGCCACGGGGTCTGGCACAGATACGCAGTATTTT.

A few counts support this clonotype. The chain uses TRBV7-2 and TRBJ2-7, with TRBD2 identical over 13 bases. The germline CDR1 and CDR2 sequences are SGHTA and FQGNSA. V shed 1 base and J 3 bases; nucleotides not matched to a gene: 3. The CDR3 loop spans 16 amino acids. Here the CDR3 reads CASSLGGLAGNYEQYF. The CDR3 region has the DNA TGTGCCAGCAGCTTAGGGGGACTAGCGGGAAACTACGAGCAGTACTTC.

The table lists this clonotype with a few counts. V usage is TRBV20-1 and J usage is TRBJ2-7; the match to TRBD1 covers 10 bases. The junction had 11 bases not matched to a gene; V was cut back by 6 bases and J by 6 bases. The CDR3 is made up of 14 amino acids. Germline CDR1 DFQATT, CDR2 SNEGSKA (reference sequence). The CDR3 DNA reads as TGCAGTGCCTTTGGCTGGACAGGGGGGCGCGAGCAGTACTTC. Translated: CSAFGWTGGREQYF.

The chain has TRBV3-1 and TRBJ2-4; TRBD2 matches 15 bases. V gave up 4 bases and J gave up 3 bases; unmatched junction bases: 16. CDR1 is LGHDT, CDR2 YNNKEL, per germline (reference sequence). This CDR3 has 21 residues. The CDR3 DNA reads TGTGCCAGCAGCCGAATGCTCCCGGGACTAGCGGGGGGAGTGGACAAAAACATTCAGTACTTC. As protein: CASSRMLPGLAGGVDKNIQYF.

This clonotype has a handful of counts. The chain links TRBV10-3 to TRBJ2-1, with D maybe TRBD2 (5 bases). V shed 4 bases and J shed 7 bases, with 14 bases lying between them. The germline gives CDR1 ENHRY, CDR2 SYGVKD. The CDR3 consists of 14 residues. The CDR3 DNA sequence: TGTGCCATCAGTGCCAACCGGGAAGCAAATGAGCAGTTCTTC. Translated, it gives CAISANREANEQFF.

This sequence joins TRBV4-3 and TRBJ2-3; 7 bases fit TRBD2. Germline assignment: CDR1 LGHNA and CDR2 YSLEER. With 2 bases clipped from V and 6 bases from J, the junction kept 14 bases outside the gene matches. This CDR3 is built from 17 residues. CDR3 DNA: TGCGCCAGCAGCCAATCTGTTCCCGGTGCCGGGAGGGATACGCAGTATTTT. Its translation: CASSQSVPGAGRDTQYF.

The V call is TRBV4-3, the J call TRBJ2-1, with a tentative D call TRBD2 (6 bases). CDR1 is LGHNA and CDR2 is YSLEER in the germline V gene. CDR3 size: 15 residues. V lost 4 bases to trimming and J lost 5 bases, with 15 bases between them. The CDR3 reads CASSPRGTGDNEQFF. The CDR3 coding sequence is TGCGCCAGCAGCCCCCGAGGCACGGGAGACAATGAGCAGTTCTTC.

This clonotype occurred a few times. The rearrangement joins TRBV4-1 to TRBJ2-2; tentatively, D is TRBD2 (5 bases). Trimming stripped 4 bases from V and 4 bases from J, with 16 bases between. The CDR3 spans 16 residues. The germline CDR1 and CDR2 sequences are MGHRA and YSYEKL. CDR3 nucleotide sequence: TGCGCCAGCAGCCTGGGGATAGCGATAAGCACCGGGGAGCTGTTTTTT. Translated: CASSLGIAISTGELFF.

This clonotype was recorded a few times. This chain links TRBV4-3 with TRBJ2-1; tentative D call: TRBD2 (6 bases). CDR3 length: 13 residues. V lost 5 bases, J lost 8 bases, and 13 bases lay in between. CDR1 and CDR2 (germline): LGHNA, YSLEER. CDR3 DNA sequence: TGCGCCAGCAGCTTACGGGACTCGGATGAGCAGTTCTTC. Protein: CASSLRDSDEQFF.

This clonotype was seen only a few times. This chain joins TRBV7-9 and TRBJ2-5; D perhaps matches TRBD2 (6 bases). Germline CDR1 is SEHNR and CDR2 is FQNEAQ (reference sequence). The CDR3 runs to 16 residues. The germline V and J ends were trimmed by 1 base and 2 bases, with 14 bases remaining between them. CDR3 nucleotide sequence: TGTGCCAGCAGCTTAGGTTTCTGGGGGACTCAAGAGACCCAGTACTTC. Its protein is CASSLGFWGTQETQYF. The variable domain in full, completed from reference TRBV7-9 and TRBJ2-5, reads DTGVSQNPRHKITKRGQNVTFRCDPISEHNRLYWYRQTLGQGPEFLTYFQNEAQLEKSRLLSDRFSAERPKGSFSTLEIQRTEQGDSAMYLCASSLGFWGTQETQYFGPGTRLLVL.

The V gene is TRBV6-5, the J gene TRBJ2-1, with a possible D match to TRBD2 (5 bases). The V gene lost 8 bases and the J gene lost 0 bases, with 14 bases spanning the gap. The CDR3 is 15 residues long. Per germline, CDR1 MNHEY and CDR2 SVGAGI. The CDR3 is CASRFGLSSYNEQFF. CDR3 DNA: TGTGCCAGCCGTTTTGGACTCAGCTCCTACAATGAGCAGTTCTTC.

This clonotype was observed at least ten times. The chain joins TRBV10-3 to TRBJ2-5, with TRBD1 matching over 8 bases. Per the germline V gene, CDR1 is ENHRY and CDR2 is SYGVKD. The trim removed 5 bases at V and 1 base at J, leaving 0 bases unmatched. CDR3 length equals 13 residues. The CDR3 bases are TGTGCCATCAGTACAGGGGGCCAAGAGACCCAGTACTTC. Its translation: CAISTGGQETQYF.

This clonotype came up a few times. V usage is TRBV7-2 and J usage is TRBJ2-2; 9 bases align to TRBD2. Germline loops: CDR1 SGHTA, CDR2 FQGNSA. The CDR3 runs to 16 residues. V shed 7 bases and J 6 bases; nucleotides not matched to a gene: 12. The CDR3 sequence: CASTGRRGGHAGELFF. DNA of the CDR3: TGTGCCAGCACCGGGCGGCGGGGGGGCCACGCCGGGGAGCTGTTTTTT.

The chain couples TRBV18 to TRBJ2-1; 13 bases map to TRBD2. There are 16 residues in the CDR3. CDR1 and CDR2 from the germline V gene are KGHSH and LQKENI. Trimming removed 5 bases from V and 8 bases from J; junction bases left unmatched: 9. In DNA, the CDR3 is TGTGCCAGCTCATCCGTACTAGCGGGAGGGGTCCATGAGCAGTTCTTC. This codes for CASSSVLAGGVHEQFF.

This clonotype showed up just a few times. The V and J genes are TRBV12-3 or TRBV12-4 and TRBJ2-5; D perhaps matches TRBD1 (6 bases). Deletions cut 3 bases from V and 2 bases from J, with 13 bases between. CDR3 length: 15 amino acids. The CDR3 DNA is TGTGCCAGCAGTTTGGCCGGACAGTTACAAGAGACCCAGTACTTC. Translation gives CASSLAGQLQETQYF.

The chain employs TRBV15 and TRBJ2-7, with 11 bases identical to TRBD1. CDR3 size: 15 residues. Germline CDR1 reads LNHNV; CDR2 reads YYDKDF (reference sequence). V gave up 4 bases and J gave up 0 bases; unmatched junction bases: 2. The CDR3 loop reads CATSTGTGGSYEQYF. As DNA, the CDR3 is TGTGCCACCAGCACCGGGACAGGGGGCTCCTACGAGCAGTACTTC.

Only a few counts were recorded for this clonotype. V is TRBV29-1 and J is TRBJ2-3, with D possibly being TRBD1 (5 bases). Looked up from germline, CDR1 is SQVTM and CDR2 is ANQGSEA. This CDR3 spans 12 amino acids. The V end was cut by 3 bases, the J end by 2 bases, with 6 bases between. Here the CDR3 reads CSVEDTTDTQYF. For the CDR3, the DNA is TGCAGCGTTGAGGACACCACAGATACGCAGTATTTT.

In this sample, this clonotype turned up a few times. The chain joins TRBV20-1 to TRBJ2-7; the D gene is possibly TRBD2 (6 bases). V lost 3 bases and J lost 3, with 6 bases in between. Germline lookup yields CDR1 DFQATT and CDR2 SNEGSKA (reference sequence). The CDR3 extends over 11 amino acids. CDR3 loop: CSASGSYEQYF. CDR3 bases: TGCAGTGCTAGCGGGAGCTACGAGCAGTACTTC.

Only a few counts were recorded for this clonotype. The chain joins TRBV5-1 to TRBJ2-7, with D perhaps given as TRBD1 or TRBD2 (5 bases each). V was clipped by 3 bases and J by 6 bases, with 16 bases between them. CDR1 and CDR2 from the germline V gene are SGHRS and YFSETQ. CDR3 length: 14 residues. Here the CDR3 reads CASSSGTHSLEQYF. The CDR3 DNA follows: TGCGCCAGCAGCTCCGGGACCCATTCTCTCGAGCAGTACTTC.